Presented here are 29 T cell receptor beta chains from one specimen sequenced in a study of beta chain features in type 1 diabetes. Sequenced material consisted of expressed TCRB transcripts (all of the isolated RNA was reverse transcribed). Method: immunoSEQ multiplex PCR; TCRdb's copy keeps in-frame clones and lacks some. The data hold 130,000 or so clones, with roughly 10% observed a single time. Study observations and caveats: All four CD4+ subsets from Type 1 diabetes patients carried moderately but significantly shorter TCRB CDR3s.

No antigen has been assigned to these receptors. What was sequenced was central memory CD4+ T cells from blood. These receptors all stem from a man aged 30-40 years with type 1 diabetes.

This clone occurred a few times. The chain recombines TRBV5-6 with TRBJ1-2; 10 positions match TRBD1. CDR1 SGHDT and CDR2 YYEEEE come from the germline V gene. The ends lost 2 bases at V and 5 bases at J; junction bases unmatched: 9. This CDR3 is 16 amino acids long. The CDR3 DNA sequence: TGTGCCAGCAGCTTTCTTGGACAGGGGGAAGAATATGGCTACACCTTC. This sequence encodes CASSFLGQGEEYGYTF.

This chain links TRBV5-1 with TRBJ2-2, with 7 bases fitting TRBD1. V was clipped by 4 bases and J by 5 bases; unmatched bases: 8. This CDR3 has 15 amino acids. Looked up from germline, CDR1 is SGHRS and CDR2 is YFSETQ. CDR3 sequence (DNA): TGCGCCAGCAGCGCCACAGGGGCGCGGACCGGGGAGCTGTTTTTT. Translated: CASSATGARTGELFF. Complete variable domain (other parts from reference TRBV5-1 and TRBJ2-2): KAGVTQTPRYLIKTRGQQVTLSCSPISGHRSVSWYQQTPGQGLQFLFEYFSETQRNKGNFPGRFSGRQFSNSRSEMNVSTLELGDSALYLCASSATGARTGELFFGEGSRLTVL.

This clone was detected only a few times. The chain employs TRBV6-5 and TRBJ2-1, with no clear D. This CDR3 spans 11 amino acids. CDR1 is MNHEY, CDR2 SVGAGI, per germline. The V gene lost 6 bases and the J gene lost 8 bases, with 8 bases spanning the gap. CDR3 bases: TGTGCCAGCAGCTATTACCATGAGCAGTTCTTC. It specifies CASSYYHEQFF.

This clone was detected only a few times. The V gene is TRBV4-1, the J gene TRBJ2-2, with a tentative D call TRBD1 (5 bases). Germline CDR1 is MGHRA and CDR2 is YSYEKL. The length of the CDR3 is 14 residues. Between the trimmed V and J ends, which lost 5 bases and 5 bases, there was a span of 12 bases. The CDR3 loop reads CASSTPRETGELFF. Here the CDR3 DNA reads TGCGCCAGCAGCACACCCAGGGAAACCGGGGAGCTGTTTTTT.

This clone was counted only a few times. The chain couples TRBV29-1 to TRBJ1-3, with D tentatively TRBD1 (5 bases). This CDR3 contains 13 residues. From germline, CDR1 is SQVTM and CDR2 ANQGSEA. V was pared by 7 bases and J by 4 bases, with 14 bases between. CDR3 nucleotides: TGCAGCGCCCGGGGAGGGGACGGAAACACCATATATTTT. This translates into CSARGGDGNTIYF.

The chain couples TRBV5-1 to TRBJ1-1; 8 positions match TRBD1. V trimming: 4 bases; J trimming: 5 bases; junction bases outside the gene matches: 4. The CDR3 has 13 residues. Germline lookup yields CDR1 SGHRS and CDR2 YFSETQ. CDR3 DNA: TGCGCCAGCAGCCAGGGGGCGGGGACTGAAGCTTTCTTT. Its translation is CASSQGAGTEAFF.

The V gene is TRBV15, the J gene TRBJ2-5; TRBD2 agrees at 9 bases. Germline V gene sequence: CDR1 LNHNV, CDR2 YYDKDF (reference sequence). Unmatched junction bases numbered 8, after V lost 4 bases and J lost 8 bases. CDR3 length equals 14 residues. The CDR3 DNA follows: TGTGCCACCAGCACCCGCGGGGGGGCAGGAACCCAGTACTTC. It codes for CATSTRGGAGTQYF.

V usage is TRBV15 and J usage is TRBJ1-1, with TRBD1 matching 8 bases. Looked up from germline, CDR1 is LNHNV and CDR2 is YYDKDF (reference sequence). The CDR3 totals 15 residues. Germline trimming cut 5 bases from V and 3 bases from J; bases unmatched to any gene: 8. The DNA of the CDR3 is TGTGCCACCAGCCGACGGACAGGGTGGGACACTGAAGCTTTCTTT. It yields the protein CATSRRTGWDTEAFF.

This clone came up a few times. The chain joins TRBV5-1 to TRBJ1-2; TRBD1 is a possible D gene (6 bases). The germline V gene encodes CDR1 SGHRS and CDR2 YFSETQ. V lost 3 bases to trimming and J lost 3 bases, with 15 bases between them. The CDR3 extends over 15 amino acids. The CDR3 region is CASSSAGANHYGYTF. In DNA form, the CDR3 reads TGCGCCAGCAGCTCGGCGGGGGCCAACCACTATGGCTACACCTTC.

A few counts support this clone. The V gene is TRBV9, the J gene TRBJ1-6; possible D gene TRBD1, 5 bases. The CDR3 spans 17 residues. Germline-derived CDR1 and CDR2 are SGDLS and YYNGEE. The ends were cut back, 2 bases at V and 8 bases at J, with 20 bases in the middle. CDR3 bases: TGTGCCAGCAGCGTGGGCCCGGGACTGGGAGGTTATTCACCCCTCCACTTT. Its translation is CASSVGPGLGGYSPLHF.

This clone appeared a few times. The gene calls are TRBV7-3 and TRBJ2-5, with TRBD2 as a possible D gene (6 bases). This CDR3 contains 14 residues. Trimming shortened V by 3 bases and J by 5 bases, and 13 bases separated the two germline ends. CDR1 is SGHTA, CDR2 FQGTGA, per germline. As DNA, the CDR3 is TGTGCCAGCAGCTTTTCCGCTAGCGTGGAGACCCAGTACTTC. It is translated as CASSFSASVETQYF.

The chain is built from TRBV6-5 and TRBJ1-5, with 9 positions matching TRBD1. Germline CDR1 and CDR2: MNHEY and SVGAGI. The CDR3 is 13 amino acids. V shed 5 bases and J 10 bases; nucleotides not matched to a gene: 6. The CDR3 spells CASSIQDRGPQHF. CDR3 in DNA: TGTGCCAGCAGTATTCAGGACAGGGGACCCCAGCATTTT.

This sequence joins TRBV9 and TRBJ1-2; TRBD1 agrees at 7 bases. The CDR3 length is 15 residues. V lost 4 bases and J lost 6; bases outside the gene matches: 12. Germline-derived CDR1 and CDR2 are SGDLS and YYNGEE. The CDR3 spells CASSPRQGPTHGYTF. Here the CDR3 DNA reads TGTGCCAGCAGCCCAAGACAGGGACCCACTCATGGCTACACCTTC.

In its sample, this clone was seen a few times. The rearrangement joins TRBV5-1 to TRBJ1-5; 7 positions agree with TRBD1. CDR1 is SGHRS and CDR2 is YFSETQ in the germline V gene. There are 14 residues in the CDR3. V lost 4 bases, J lost 6 bases, and 7 bases stayed unmatched. The CDR3 DNA reads TGCGCCAGCAGCCCAGGGACAGTAGGTCAGCCCCAGCATTTT. Amino acid sequence: CASSPGTVGQPQHF.

This sequence joins TRBV19 and TRBJ1-5; D perhaps matches TRBD1 (6 bases). Germline CDR1 and CDR2: LNHDA and SQIVND (reference sequence). CDR3 length: 13 residues. V lost 8 bases and J lost 3, with 11 bases in between. CDR3: CASSQGFNQPQHF. CDR3 nucleotide sequence: TGTGCCAGTTCACAGGGTTTCAATCAGCCCCAGCATTTT.

The gene calls are TRBV27 and TRBJ2-1; 7 nucleotides align to TRBD2. Germline values: CDR1 MNHEY, CDR2 SMNVEV (reference sequence). J was trimmed by 10 bases and V by 6 bases; bases with no gene match: 9. This CDR3 spans 13 amino acids. The CDR3 protein is CASSPSGRGEQFF. CDR3 nucleotides: TGTGCCAGCAGCCCATCAGGGCGGGGGGAGCAGTTCTTC.

This clone has more than one count but fewer than ten. Other DNA sequences in the sample encode the same CDR3. The chain joins TRBV29-1 to TRBJ2-5; the match to TRBD1 covers 10 bases. The length of the CDR3 is 14 residues. CDR1 SQVTM and CDR2 ANQGSEA come from the germline V gene. With 5 bases clipped from V and 5 bases from J, the junction kept 8 bases outside the gene matches. CDR3 coding DNA: TGCAGCGTTAGGGGACAGGGGATAGGGGAGACCCAGTACTTC. It specifies CSVRGQGIGETQYF. Supplemented by reference TRBV29-1 and TRBJ2-5, the full variable domain reads SAVISQKPSRDICQRGTSLTIQCQVDSQVTMMFWYRQQPGQSLTLIATANQGSEATYESGFVIDKFPISRPNLTFSTLTVSNMSPEDSSIYLCSVRGQGIGETQYFGPGTRLLVL.

A few counts support this clone. The CDR3 bases are TGCGCCAGCAGCTTGGAACTAGCGGCTACCTACGAGCAGTACTTC. This sequence encodes CASSLELAATYEQYF. This chain links TRBV5-1 with TRBJ2-7; 8 positions match TRBD2. Germline lookup yields CDR1 SGHRS and CDR2 YFSETQ. The CDR3 loop spans 15 amino acids. Trimming at V came to 0 bases and at J to 2 bases, leaving 4 bases not matched to a gene.

The chain employs TRBV6-1 and TRBJ2-5; the match to TRBD1 covers 9 bases. V lost 6 bases to trimming and J lost 3 bases; unmatched junction nucleotides: 8. From germline, CDR1 is MNHNS and CDR2 SASEGT. This CDR3 is built from 15 residues. CDR3 DNA sequence: TGTGCCAGCAGGGGGACCGGGACAGGGAAAGAGACCCAGTACTTC. Its translation is CASRGTGTGKETQYF.

This clone was detected only a few times. This chain links TRBV11-2 with TRBJ2-1; 15 nucleotides align to TRBD2. Germline values: CDR1 SGHAT, CDR2 FQNNGV. V dropped 6 bases and J dropped 6; count of bases not matched to a gene: 3. The CDR3 spans 15 residues. CDR3 loop: CASSGLAGGLNEQFF. The CDR3 DNA reads as TGTGCCAGCAGTGGACTAGCGGGGGGGCTCAATGAGCAGTTCTTC. The full variable domain, completed using reference TRBV11-2 and TRBJ2-1, is EAGVAQSPRYKIIEKRQSVAFWCNPISGHATLYWYQQILGQGPKLLIQFQNNGVVDDSQLPKDRFSAERLKGVDSTLKIQPAKLEDSAVYLCASSGLAGGLNEQFFGPGTRLTVL.

This clone was seen repeatedly, ten times or more. The chain combines TRBV4-1 with TRBJ2-1; D unresolved. The CDR3 totals 13 residues. The V and J ends lost 1 base and 7 bases respectively, with 8 bases between them. Germline V gene sequence: CDR1 MGHRA, CDR2 YSYEKL. The CDR3 is CASSQVLINEQFF. The CDR3 nucleotides read TGCGCCAGCAGCCAAGTTTTAATAAATGAGCAGTTCTTC.

This chain joins TRBV6-5 and TRBJ1-1; D is perhaps TRBD1 (6 bases). The length of the CDR3 is 12 residues. Trimming stripped 5 bases from V and 11 bases from J, with 15 bases between. Germline V gene data show CDR1 as MNHEY and CDR2 as SVGAGI. CDR3 coding DNA: TGTGCCAGCAGTCCCGGGACAAGTGTGGCTTTCTTT. Translating gives CASSPGTSVAFF.

This clone was recorded a few times. This chain uses TRBV10-3 with TRBJ1-5; D not resolved. Germline CDR1 is ENHRY and CDR2 is SYGVKD. The CDR3 consists of 15 residues. The V gene lost 0 bases and the J gene lost 2 bases, with 8 bases spanning the gap. CDR3 sequence reads: CAISESNYGNQPQHF. In nucleotides, the CDR3 is TGTGCCATCAGTGAGTCGAACTATGGCAATCAGCCCCAGCATTTT.

The CDR3 DNA sequence: TGTGCCAGCAGCTTTTTAGTGATAAACGAGCAGTACTTC. The encoded protein is CASSFLVINEQYF. The chain employs TRBV13 and TRBJ2-7, with unresolved D. Germline values: CDR1 PRHDT, CDR2 FYEKMQ (reference sequence). V gave up 3 bases and J gave up 5 bases, with 11 bases separating them. This CDR3 is 13 amino acids long. Full variable domain (missing parts from reference TRBV13 and TRBJ2-7): AAGVIQSPRHLIKEKRETATLKCYPIPRHDTVYWYQQGPGQDPQFLISFYEKMQSDKGSIPDRFSAQQFSDYHSELNMSSLELGDSALYFCASSFLVINEQYFGPGTRLTVT.

This clone came up a few times. The V call is TRBV11-2, the J call TRBJ2-3; 9 positions match TRBD2. V was clipped by 5 bases and J by 4 bases; unmatched bases: 10. CDR1 SGHAT and CDR2 FQNNGV come from the germline V gene. This CDR3 has 16 residues. As DNA, the CDR3 is TGTGCCAGCAGCATCGGAGCGGGGGGCGGGGCAGATACGCAGTATTTT. It codes for CASSIGAGGGADTQYF.

The chain uses TRBV11-2 and TRBJ2-1, with a weak D call TRBD2 (5 bases). The germline CDR1 and CDR2 sequences are SGHAT and FQNNGV. The CDR3 covers 14 residues. V dropped 1 base and J dropped 9 bases, with 13 bases sitting between them. CDR3 sequence: CASSLAGGFGEQFF. As DNA, the CDR3 is TGTGCCAGCAGCTTAGCGGGCGGGTTCGGTGAGCAGTTCTTC.

The CDR3 DNA follows: TGTGCCAGCAGTGCCATGGAGACTAGCAGGGAGACCCAGTACTTC. It specifies CASSAMETSRETQYF. The chain uses TRBV6-1 and TRBJ2-5; the match to TRBD2 covers 7 bases. This CDR3 is built from 15 residues. The J segment lost 5 bases and the V segment lost 4 bases, leaving 10 bases of the junction unmatched. Germline CDR1 reads MNHNS; CDR2 reads SASEGT.

This clone was found a few times. The chain is built from TRBV6-5 and TRBJ1-2; D perhaps matches TRBD1 (6 bases). The length of the CDR3 is 15 residues. The germline gives CDR1 MNHEY, CDR2 SVGAGI. Trimming removed 0 bases from V and 7 bases from J, with 15 bases in between. The CDR3, as DNA: TGTGCCAGCAGTTACTCGATAGGGGGGGGAGGTGGCTACACCTTC. It translates to CASSYSIGGGGGYTF.

The chain is built from TRBV18 and TRBJ2-7; 9 bases agree with TRBD1. Looked up from germline, CDR1 is KGHSH and CDR2 is LQKENI. With V trimmed by 4 bases and J by 3 bases, 1 base remained unmatched. CDR3 size: 13 residues. Here the CDR3 DNA reads TGTGCCAGCTCACGGGACAGGGACTACGAGCAGTACTTC. The encoded protein is CASSRDRDYEQYF.